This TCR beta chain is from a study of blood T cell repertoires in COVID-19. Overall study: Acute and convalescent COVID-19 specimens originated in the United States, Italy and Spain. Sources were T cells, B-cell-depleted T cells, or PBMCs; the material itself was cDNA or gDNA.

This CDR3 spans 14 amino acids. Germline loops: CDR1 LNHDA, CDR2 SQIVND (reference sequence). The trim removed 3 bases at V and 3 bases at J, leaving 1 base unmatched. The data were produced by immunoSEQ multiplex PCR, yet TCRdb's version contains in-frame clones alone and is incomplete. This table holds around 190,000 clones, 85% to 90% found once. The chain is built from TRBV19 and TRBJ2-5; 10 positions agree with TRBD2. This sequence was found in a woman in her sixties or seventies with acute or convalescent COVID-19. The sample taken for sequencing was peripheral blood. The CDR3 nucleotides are TGTGCCAGTAGTATGGGACTAGCGAAAGAGACCCAGTACTTC. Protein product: CASSMGLAKETQYF.